This record covers a single T cell receptor (beta chain). The sample originates from a study of blood T cell repertoires in COVID-19. On the study more broadly: PBMCs, B-cell-depleted T cells, or T cells provided the cDNA or gDNA that made up the material.

Measured with immunoSEQ multiplex PCR; TCRdb has only the in-frame clones, and not every one. The sample shows 200,000 to 250,000 clones, around 88% of them seen only once. The sequencing input was PBMCs or T cells enriched from blood (not recorded which). The receptor was derived from a woman aged 45-60 years with acute COVID-19.

CDR3 in amino acids: CASTPPQATNEKLFF. As DNA, the CDR3 is TGTGCCAGCACTCCCCCGCAGGCAACTAATGAAAAACTGTTTTTT. The chain recombines TRBV28 with TRBJ1-4; D call uncertain. Germline loops: CDR1 MDHEN, CDR2 SYDVKM. The V end was cut by 7 bases, the J end by 0 bases, with 12 bases between. This CDR3 spans 15 amino acids.